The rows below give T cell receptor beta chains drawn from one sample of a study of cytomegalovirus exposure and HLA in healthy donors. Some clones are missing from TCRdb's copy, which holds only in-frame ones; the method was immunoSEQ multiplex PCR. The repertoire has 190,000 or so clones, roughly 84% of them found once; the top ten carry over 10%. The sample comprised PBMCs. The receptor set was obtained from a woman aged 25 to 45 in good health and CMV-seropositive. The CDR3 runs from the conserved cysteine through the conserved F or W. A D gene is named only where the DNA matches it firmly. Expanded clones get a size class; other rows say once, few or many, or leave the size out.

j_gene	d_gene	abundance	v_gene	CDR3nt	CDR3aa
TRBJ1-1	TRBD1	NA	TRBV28	TGTGCCAGCAGTATTAATTCCGGGACAGGGAATTTTGGTGAAGCTTTCTTT	CASSINSGTGNFGEAFF
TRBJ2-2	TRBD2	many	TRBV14	TGTGCCAGCAGCCAAGTACTAGCGGGGACCGGGGAGCTGTTTTTT	CASSQVLAGTGELFF
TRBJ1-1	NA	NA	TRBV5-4	TGTGCCAGCAGCTTGGGGATCGACAGGAAGAACACTGAAGCTTTCTTT	CASSLGIDRKNTEAFF
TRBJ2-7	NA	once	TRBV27	TGTGCCAGTGCCCAGGGCTCGGACGAGCAGTACTTC	CASAQGSDEQYF
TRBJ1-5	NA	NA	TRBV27	TGTGCGTCGGGCGGGGCTAAGCCCCAGCATTTT	CASGGAKPQHF
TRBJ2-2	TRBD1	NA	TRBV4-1	TGCGCCAGCAGGGACAGGGTGAACACCGGGGAGCTGTTTTTT	CASRDRVNTGELFF
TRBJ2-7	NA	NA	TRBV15	TGTGCCACCAGCGACGACCTTCGGGGTGCAATGTACGAGCAGTACTTC	CATSDDLRGAMYEQYF
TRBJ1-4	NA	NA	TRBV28	TGTGCCAGCAGTCCAACGACAGCGAGGAAGGAAAAACTGTTTTTT	CASSPTTARKEKLFF
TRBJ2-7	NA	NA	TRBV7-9	TGTGCCAGCAGCTCCCGAGACCGGGGAGTTTACGAGCAGTACTTC	CASSSRDRGVYEQYF
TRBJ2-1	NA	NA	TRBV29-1	TGCAGCGTTGACCGGGAAAGTAACGATGAGCAGTTCTTC	CSVDRESNDEQFF
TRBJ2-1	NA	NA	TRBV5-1	TGCGCCAGCAGCTTGTCCCTAGCAGCCTACAATGAGCAGTTCTTC	CASSLSLAAYNEQFF
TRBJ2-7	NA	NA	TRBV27	TGTGCCAGCAGTTTCAGAGACAGAACCTACGAGCAGTACTTC	CASSFRDRTYEQYF
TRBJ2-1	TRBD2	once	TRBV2	TGTGCCAGCAGCGATTCGGGACTAGTTAACTATGAGCAGTTCTTC	CASSDSGLVNYEQFF
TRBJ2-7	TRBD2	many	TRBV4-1	TGCGCCAGCAGCCAGTCCTCTAGCGGGAGGCTGGGGGAGCAGTACTTC	CASSQSSSGRLGEQYF
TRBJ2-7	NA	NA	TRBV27	TGTGCCAGCAGCCGAATCGGGACACGTTCCTACGAGCAGTACTTC	CASSRIGTRSYEQYF
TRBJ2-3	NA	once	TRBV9	TGTGCCAGCAGCGTAGAGAAGCGGACCACAGATACGCAGTATTTT	CASSVEKRTTDTQYF
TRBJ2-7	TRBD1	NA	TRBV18	TGTGCTACGTCCCCTGTGGGACAGGGTATCCACGAGCAGTACTTC	CATSPVGQGIHEQYF
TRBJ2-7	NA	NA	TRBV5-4	TGTGCCAGCAGCTTCGGCTACGAGCAGTACTTC	CASSFGYEQYF
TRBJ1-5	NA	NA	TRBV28	TGTGCCAGCAGCACCGGTTCTGAGCCCCAGCATTTT	CASSTGSEPQHF
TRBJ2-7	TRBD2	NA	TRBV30	TGTGCCTGGAGGCTAGCGGGAACATCCGAGCAGTACTTC	CAWRLAGTSEQYF
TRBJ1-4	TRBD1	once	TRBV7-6	TGTGCCAGCAGCTTGGGGACAGGGGCCTTTAATGAAAAACTGTTTTTT	CASSLGTGAFNEKLFF
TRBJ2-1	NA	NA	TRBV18	TGTGCCAGCTCACCCGAGGACGGGGTCTCCTACAATGAGCAGTTCTTC	CASSPEDGVSYNEQFF
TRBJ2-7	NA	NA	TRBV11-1	TGTGCCAGCAGACTACACAACGAGCAGTACTTC	CASRLHNEQYF
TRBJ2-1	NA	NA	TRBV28	TGTGCCACCCTGAGGAATGAGCAGTTCTTC	CATLRNEQFF